One and the same sample provided the 16 T cell receptor beta chains below, sequenced in a study of Graves' ophthalmopathy and Graves' hyperthyroidism. Beta-chain TCR CDR3 regions were amplified from RNA transcripts. Investigators did first-round RT-PCR with HTBI primers, then second-round multiplex PCR. TCRdb independently ran MiXCR on the multiplex PCR reads; one entry per CDR3 protein. Here the sample spans more than 1,000,000 distinct CDR3 sequences, less than 45% being singletons. Sequencing was carried out using peripheral blood or thyroid tissue (not recorded which). These receptors were taken from an adult man with Graves' hyperthyroidism.

This chain connects TRBV2 to TRBJ2-5, with 11 bases lining up with TRBD2. The CDR3 is 13 amino acids. The junction had 4 bases not matched to a gene; V was cut back by 6 bases and J by 7 bases. Per the germline V gene, CDR1 is SNHLY and CDR2 is FYNNEI. The CDR3 loop reads CASRGGLAGTQYF. The CDR3, as DNA: TGTGCCAGCAGAGGTGGACTAGCGGGGACCCAGTACTTC.

The rearrangement links TRBV5-4 to TRBJ1-1; D is ambiguous. This CDR3 has 16 amino acids. Germline loops: CDR1 SGHNT, CDR2 YYREEE (reference sequence). Trimming removed 5 bases at V and 6 bases at J, with 23 bases between. The CDR3 sequence: CASSEGNGMAKAEAFF. Written as DNA, the CDR3 is TGTGCCAGCAGTGAAGGGAACGGGATGGCTAAGGCTGAAGCTTTCTTT. The whole variable domain, remainder taken from reference TRBV5-4 and TRBJ1-1, is ETGVTQSPTHLIKTRGQQVTLRCSSQSGHNTVSWYQQALGQGPQFIFQYYREEENGRGNFPPRFSGLQFPNYSSELNVNALELDDSALYLCASSEGNGMAKAEAFFGQGTRLTVV.

This clonotype was counted at least ten times. This sequence joins TRBV7-2 and TRBJ1-5; 7 bases are shared with TRBD1. Germline V gene lookup returns CDR1 SGHTA and CDR2 FQGNSA. Trimming took 2 bases from V and 2 from J; bases not matched to a gene: 6. This CDR3 spans 16 amino acids. The CDR3 bases are TGTGCCAGCAGCTTACGACAGGGATCTGGCAATCAGCCCCAGCATTTT. Its protein is CASSLRQGSGNQPQHF.

This clonotype was counted a single time. V and J are TRBV19 and TRBJ1-2; D not resolved. Per germline, CDR1 LNHDA and CDR2 SQIVND (reference sequence). The CDR3 consists of 12 residues. V was pared by 5 bases and J by 6 bases, with 10 bases between. The CDR3 sequence: CASSGWDDGYTF. CDR3 nucleotides: TGTGCCAGTAGTGGTTGGGATGATGGCTACACCTTC.

This clonotype came up a few times. The chain links TRBV7-2 to TRBJ2-7; 7 positions match TRBD1. V shed 7 bases and J 4 bases; nucleotides not matched to a gene: 16. This CDR3 is built from 16 residues. Germline V gene data show CDR1 as SGHTA and CDR2 as FQGNSA. Here the CDR3 DNA reads TGTGCCAGCAACTTCCCAACGGGACAGCTGAGGTACGAGCAGTACTTC. It is translated as CASNFPTGQLRYEQYF.

Comment on this clonotype: A much more abundant neighbour one base away suggests this may be a read error. This sequence joins TRBV10-3 and TRBJ1-6, with TRBD1 matching over 7 bases. Germline CDR1 ENHRY, CDR2 SYGVKD. This CDR3 is built from 15 residues. Trimming took 2 bases from V and 10 from J; bases not matched to a gene: 8. The CDR3 region has the DNA TGTGCCATCAGTGAGGGGACAGCTGCTGGGTCACCCCTCCACTTT. As protein: CAISEGTAAGSPLHF.

This clonotype came up many times. The chain employs TRBV10-3 and TRBJ2-7; D is ambiguous. Germline V gives CDR1 ENHRY, CDR2 SYGVKD. The length of the CDR3 is 13 residues. V gave up 7 bases and J gave up 2 bases, with 12 bases separating them. The CDR3 spells CAINSDPTYEQYF. The CDR3 nucleotides read TGTGCCATCAATTCGGACCCAACCTACGAGCAGTACTTC.

The genes are TRBV29-1 and TRBJ1-2; TRBD1 agrees at 8 bases. This CDR3 contains 10 residues. CDR1 and CDR2 from the germline V gene are SQVTM and ANQGSEA. Trimming cost V 7 bases and J 5 bases; bases outside gene matches: 0. CDR3 sequence (DNA): TGCAGCGGGACAGGGTATGGCTACACCTTC. It translates to CSGTGYGYTF.

This clonotype showed up many times. This rearrangement joins TRBV12-3 or TRBV12-4 to TRBJ1-5; D is uncertain. Trimming took 5 bases from V and 11 from J, leaving 13 bases between them. This CDR3 has 12 amino acids. In DNA, the CDR3 is TGTGCCAGCAGTGATGCCGGAGTGGCCCAGCATTTT. This encodes CASSDAGVAQHF.

This clonotype was counted between two and nine times. A clone one base away is much larger, so this may be a read error. This sequence joins TRBV5-6 and TRBJ1-2; weak D call: TRBD1 (5 bases). The CDR3 has 16 residues. V shed 0 bases and J shed 4 bases, with 16 bases lying between them. From germline, CDR1 is SGHDT and CDR2 YYEEEE. CDR3 region: CASSLAGDPPTYGYTF. CDR3 nucleotide sequence: TGTGCCAGCAGCTTGGCGGGGGACCCACCGACCTATGGCTACACCTTC.

Concerning this clonotype: A read error may produce the germline difference seen at one junction end. The chain employs TRBV15 and TRBJ1-5, with D maybe TRBD1 (6 bases). From germline, CDR1 is LNHNV and CDR2 YYDKDF (reference sequence). This CDR3 spans 16 amino acids. The CDR3 DNA sequence: TGTGCCAGCAGCCCCGAAGCAGGGGAAAGCAATCAGCCCCAGCATTTT. This translates into CASSPEAGESNQPQHF. Variable domain in full (rest from reference TRBV15 and TRBJ1-5): DAMVIQNPRYQVTQFGKPVTLSCSQTLNHNVMYWYQQKSSQAPKLLFHYYDKDFNNEADTPDNFQSRRPNTSFCFLDIRSPGLGDTAMYLCASSPEAGESNQPQHFGDGTRLSIL.

In this sample, this clonotype turned up many times. The V gene is TRBV5-6, the J gene TRBJ2-7; no firm D call. Germline values: CDR1 SGHDT, CDR2 YYEEEE. This CDR3 contains 13 residues. The V gene lost 0 bases and the J gene lost 5 bases, with 9 bases spanning the gap. The CDR3 here is CASSLGVLDEQYF. CDR3 in DNA: TGTGCCAGCAGCTTGGGGGTCTTGGACGAGCAGTACTTC.

In this sample, this clonotype turned up many times. The chain employs TRBV29-1 and TRBJ1-2; 7 nucleotides line up with TRBD1. Germline CDR1 reads SQVTM; CDR2 reads ANQGSEA. CDR3 size: 15 residues. Trimming cost V 5 bases and J 4 bases; bases outside gene matches: 13. The CDR3, as DNA: TGCAGCGTTCGCACAGGGGAAGTTAGGGGCTATGGCTACACCTTC. This sequence encodes CSVRTGEVRGYGYTF.

This chain uses TRBV6-2 or TRBV6-3 with TRBJ2-7; D gene ambiguous. CDR3 length equals 13 residues. The germline CDR1 and CDR2 sequences are MNHEY and SVGEGT. V lost 7 bases, J lost 1 base, and 11 bases lay in between. The CDR3 DNA reads as TGTGCCAGCACCCGGACCAGGTCCTACGAGCAGTACTTC. Amino acid sequence: CASTRTRSYEQYF.

This clonotype came up a few times. The gene calls are TRBV30 and TRBJ1-2; no clear D gene. V shed 1 base and J shed 7 bases, with 13 bases lying between them. This CDR3 comprises 13 residues. Germline V gene lookup returns CDR1 GTSNPN and CDR2 SVGIG (reference sequence). The CDR3 nucleotides read TGTGCCTGGAGTGCCGAAAGGGTGGGTGGCTACACCTTC. This sequence encodes CAWSAERVGGYTF.

This clonotype came up a few times. The chain is built from TRBV12-3 or TRBV12-4 and TRBJ2-7; D is unresolved. Trimming removed 3 bases from V and 5 bases from J, with 14 bases in between. The CDR3 is made up of 14 amino acids. This CDR3 is CASSFRSALHEQYF. The DNA of the CDR3 is TGTGCCAGCAGTTTTAGGTCAGCTTTGCACGAGCAGTACTTC.